This TCR beta chain was found in a study of monozygotic twins with inflammatory bowel disease. Remarks on this clonotype: As yet, its antigen is unknown.

Study-level findings and limits: IBD patients shared fewer clonotypes with others than healthy twins, especially with disease activity.

Template switching appended UMIs that held a 6-nucleotide sample barcode. Nested PCRs of approximately 17 and 9 cycles, two in total, were run on TCRalpha and TCRbeta cDNA. Using the 5' RACE reads, TCRdb records one entry per CDR3 protein without DNA. The sample data list some 100,000 distinct CDR3 sequences. This receptor was obtained from a human donor with ulcerative colitis or Crohn's disease, or a healthy co-twin of an affected twin (not recorded which). Sequenced input: blood.

The CDR3 loop is CASSPGGSEQYF. V and J are TRBV18 and TRBJ2-7; TCRdb proposes TRBD1, but this gene call is untestable without DNA. This CDR3 has 12 amino acids. In germline, CDR1 is KGHSH, CDR2 LQKENI. Full variable domain (remainder filled in from reference TRBV18 and TRBJ2-7): NAGVMQNPRHLVRRRGQEARLRCSPMKGHSHVYWYRQLPEEGLKFMVYLQKENIIDESGMPKERFSAEFPKEGPSILRIQQVVRGDSAAYFCASSPGGSEQYFGPGTRLTVT.